This T cell receptor beta chain was found in a study of OX40 agonist ivuxolimab in advanced cancers. Study-wide background: Dose-escalation subjects each had hepatocellular carcinoma, melanoma, renal cell or head and neck cancer. Participants could have had prior anti-PD-1, anti-PD-L1 or anti-CTLA-4 therapy, and less than 45% had some.

Sequencing used immunoSEQ multiplex PCR; TCRdb keeps in-frame clones, though not all of them. The table records some 150,000 clones, roughly nine tenths of them present only once. Findings and limits, study-wide: What antigens the expanded peripheral T cells recognized was never established. On average, CD8+ T cells showed a greater number of expanded clones than CD4+.

Regarding this clone: The antigen is not known.

This CDR3 is 13 amino acids long. Between the trimmed V and J ends, which lost 3 bases and 2 bases, there was a span of 8 bases. Looked up from germline, CDR1 is SGHAT and CDR2 is FQNNGV. The sample consisted of CD4+ or CD8+ T cells sorted from blood, taken in a trial of the OX40 agonist ivuxolimab. The chain employs TRBV11-2 and TRBJ2-7, with D maybe TRBD1 (5 bases). This TCR was recovered from an adult with an advanced solid tumor such as melanoma, head and neck, liver or kidney cancer. The CDR3 protein is CASSFKGTYEQYF. In nucleotides, the CDR3 is TGTGCCAGCAGCTTCAAGGGGACCTACGAGCAGTACTTC.